The subject of this entry is one T cell receptor (beta chain). This clonotype was recorded many times. Its antigen specificity is not known. There are no base qualities to consult, and no much larger clone falls within one base. This sample is drawn from a study of regulatory T cells in long-lasting Graves disease (dated by TCRdb to the early 2020s). At the level of the whole study: Patients with newly diagnosed Graves' disease had been on antithyroid drugs for under 3 months. Patients with persistent Graves' disease were compared with patients with newly diagnosed Graves' disease using TCR sequencing and RNA sequencing of peripheral blood. The study took place in China and was registered as a clinical trial. TCR sequencing covered some 13 persistent and 20 or so newly diagnosed Graves' disease patients, 33 samples in total.

Taken with the paper, the label for time point translates to: newly diagnosed GD, antithyroid drugs for less than 3 months. RNA was extracted from PBMCs in TRIzol for both TCR sequencing and RNA sequencing. The diagnosis of Graves' disease was made according to American Thyroid Association guidelines. Patients were recruited from an endocrinology department in Xi'an, China. Each patient gave approximately 10 milliliters of peripheral blood, collected in an EDTA anticoagulant tube. PBMCs were isolated by Ficoll Paque Plus density gradient separation without further T cell sorting. An Agilent 2100 Bioanalyzer and agarose gel were used to check RNA quality, and a NanoDrop 2000 was used to measure RNA concentration. Library generation was performed with multiplex PCR. Sequencing was carried out with an Illumina HiSeq 4000. TCR beta libraries were built with iRepertoire HTBI primers and Arm-PCR amplification of CDR3 regions. PCR products were gel purified before sequencing. As for how the authors treated the data: Gene usage analysis of CDR3 amino acid clonotypes used the 60 to 80 TRBV and about 15 TRBJ segments found across samples. Filtered high-quality paired reads were merged into contigs using COPE and FqMerger. BLAST was used to align contigs to the IMGT TRBV, TRBD and TRBJ reference genes, and CDR3 was defined following IMGT. Highly expanded clones were defined as clonotypes with a frequency above 0.1%. Repertoire diversity was measured by Shannon entropy, and V-J evenness by the Gini coefficient. Public clonotypes were defined as clonotypes shared by more than one individual. TCRdb passed the public sequencing reads through fastp at Q25 and MiXCR, retaining productive beta sequences. One record per CDR3 amino acid sequence lists the most common genes and DNA. The V and J calls were not made by the authors but by TCRdb's processing. The sample data list some 250,000 distinct CDR3 sequences, and over 20% of these were observed just once. The ten largest clonotypes hold 11% to 15% of the sample.

Study-wide findings and limitations: Because the primary lesion, thyroid tissue, could not be accessed, the study looked at peripheral blood alone. As a limitation, the authors acknowledged that the small sample size may reduce accuracy. Sequencing and analysis were restricted to the TCR beta chain. Lower TCR Shannon entropy and fewer highly expanded clones were observed in persistent Graves' disease patients than in newly diagnosed patients, which suggested clonal expansion. A larger number of public clonotypes was shared among persistent patients (around 2,700) than among newly diagnosed patients (more than 850).

This TCR was sampled from a female donor with Graves disease. The specimen comprised peripheral blood mononuclear cells (PBMCs), sampled at new diagnosis, from a patient treated with antithyroid drugs.

The CDR3 region has the sequence CSAQTSGIGYEQYF. DNA sequence: TGCAGTGCTCAGACTAGCGGGATCGGCTACGAGCAGTACTTC. The chain links TRBV20-1 with TRBJ2-7; TRBD2 matches 11 bases in the middle. The CDR3, from cysteine to phenylalanine, totals 14 residues. The CDR3 DNA has 42 bases and is translated from base 1. From the germline V gene (reference sequence), CDR1 is DFQATT and CDR2 is SNEGSKA. Germline trimming: 5 bases from V, 3 bases from J; junction bases outside gene matches: 6.